The rows below give T cell receptor beta chains drawn from one sample of a study of identical twins. Each CDR3 protein is one row after TCRdb ran MiXCR on the 5' RACE reads. The sample holds about 810,000 distinct CDR3 sequences; 10% to 15% are singletons and the top ten take under 2%. These data were likewise used in another study, on yellow fever vaccine responses in identical twins.

The sample taken for sequencing was PBMCs. Receptors were obtained from a woman in her late teens or twenties in good health. Both conserved end residues are part of each CDR3. D genes are given only for firm matches. Clone size is given for some rows only: seen once, a few or many times, or a class if the clone is expanded.

d_gene	j_gene	abundance	v_gene	CDR3nt	CDR3aa
-	TRBJ1-6	few	TRBV20-1	TGCAGTGCTAGAGACCGGACCTCTTCACCCCTCCACTTT	CSARDRTSSPLHF
TRBD1	TRBJ2-2	-	TRBV24-1	TGTGCCACCAGTGGGACCGGGACAGGAAACACCGGGGAGCTGTTTTTT	CATSGTGTGNTGELFF
-	TRBJ2-7	-	TRBV12-3/TRBV12-4	TGTGCCAGCAGTCCACCCGATATGTCCCACGAGCAGTACTTC	CASSPPDMSHEQYF
-	TRBJ2-1	-	TRBV11-1	TGTGCCAGCAGCCCTCTACAGGGGAGGGCCGGGTCGGTAAATGAGCAGTTCTTC	CASSPLQGRAGSVNEQFF
TRBD1	TRBJ2-1	-	TRBV7-2	TGTGCCAGCAGCCCCAGTTCGGGACAGTACAATGAGCAGTTCTTC	CASSPSSGQYNEQFF
-	TRBJ1-2	-	TRBV6-5	TGTGCCAGCAGTTACGAGGACGAAGAAAGCCCTTTCTATGGCTACACCTTC	CASSYEDEESPFYGYTF
-	TRBJ2-7	-	TRBV28	TGTGCCAGCAGTCAGGCGAAACTAGGGAGTGTCCCCTACGAGCAGTACTTC	CASSQAKLGSVPYEQYF
-	TRBJ2-1	few	TRBV28	TGTGCCAGCAGCTATCAGTGGGGAGCGTACAATGAGCAGTTCTTC	CASSYQWGAYNEQFF
-	TRBJ2-7	-	TRBV27	TGTGCCAGCAGTAGGACTTGGTCATACGAGCAGTACTTC	CASSRTWSYEQYF
-	TRBJ1-1	many	TRBV27	TGTGCCAGCAGTGATCAGGGTGGCACTGAAGCTTTCTTT	CASSDQGGTEAFF
-	TRBJ2-3	-	TRBV29-1	TGCAGCGTCAGGACTCTAAGGTCCGATACGCAGTATTTT	CSVRTLRSDTQYF
-	TRBJ2-3	few	TRBV28	TGTGCCAGCAGTTTCCCCTCCCGTACCGCGAGGGGTTGGGGCACAGATACGCAGTATTTT	CASSFPSRTARGWGTDTQYF
-	TRBJ2-5	few	TRBV10-3	TGTGCCATCAGAGTTGCTGGACAAGAGACCCAGTACTTC	CAIRVAGQETQYF
TRBD1	TRBJ2-5	few	TRBV6-1	TGTGCCAGCAGCTGGGACAGGGGAGGGCAGACCCAGTACTTC	CASSWDRGGQTQYF
TRBD2	TRBJ2-1	few	TRBV12-3/TRBV12-4	TGTGCCAGCAGATCTAGCGGGAATGAGCAGTTCTTC	CASRSSGNEQFF
TRBD1	TRBJ2-1	few	TRBV6-1	TGTGCCAGCAGTACCTCCGGGACAGGGGTTAATGAGCAGTTCTTC	CASSTSGTGVNEQFF
-	TRBJ2-5	-	TRBV5-1	TGCGCCAGCAGCAGTTCCGGGGGCCCACGGGAGACCCAGTACTTC	CASSSSGGPRETQYF
TRBD2	TRBJ2-1	few	TRBV12-3/TRBV12-4	TGTGCCAGCAGTTTATGGACTAGCGGGAGTCTTGAGCAGTTCTTC	CASSLWTSGSLEQFF
-	TRBJ2-1	-	TRBV7-2	TGTGCCAGCAGCTTATACGCGGGCTCCTACAATGAGCAGTTCTTC	CASSLYAGSYNEQFF
-	TRBJ1-1	few	TRBV9	TGTGCCAGCAGCGTAGGGCAGTTAAAGGGTCTGAACACTGAAGCTTTCTTT	CASSVGQLKGLNTEAFF
-	TRBJ2-7	-	TRBV27	TGTGCCAGCAGTTTATCGGGTGGGATCAACTACGAGCAGTACTTC	CASSLSGGINYEQYF
TRBD2	TRBJ2-4	-	TRBV12-3/TRBV12-4	TGTGCCAGCACCAGAAATGAACCTAGCGGGAGTTGGTACATTCAGTACTTC	CASTRNEPSGSWYIQYF
TRBD2	TRBJ2-3	few	TRBV27	TGTGCCAGCAGTTTCATGGCGCTAGCGGGCACAGATACGCAGTATTTT	CASSFMALAGTDTQYF
-	TRBJ2-5	few	TRBV6-6	TGTGCCAGTGCGCGTAGCAACCAAGAGACCCAGTACTTC	CASARSNQETQYF
-	TRBJ1-2	many	TRBV12-3/TRBV12-4	TGTGCCAGCAGTTTAGGCAGTGGCAGACATGGCTACACCTTC	CASSLGSGRHGYTF
TRBD2	TRBJ2-5	few	TRBV7-7	TGTGCCAGCAGCTTAGTTGCTAGCGGGGCCTCCAGGGAGACCCAGTACTTC	CASSLVASGASRETQYF
-	TRBJ1-5	-	TRBV5-4	TGTGCCAGCAGCTGGGGGCCAGAAGTTAATCAGCCCCAGCATTTT	CASSWGPEVNQPQHF
-	TRBJ2-2	many	TRBV10-3	TGTGCCATCAGTGAAGGGGACACAAGAGGGCCCACCGGGGAGCTGTTTTTT	CAISEGDTRGPTGELFF
-	TRBJ2-7	-	TRBV3-1	TGTGCCAGCAGCCAAGACGGTCTGGAGGAGGGAGAGCAGTACTTC	CASSQDGLEEGEQYF
-	TRBJ1-1	few	TRBV19	TGTGCCAGTAGTTTGTGGGAGGTGAACACTGAAGCTTTCTTT	CASSLWEVNTEAFF
TRBD1	TRBJ1-1	-	TRBV20-1	TGCAGTGCTAGTCGGGGCAGGGGGGATACTGAAGCTTTCTTT	CSASRGRGDTEAFF
-	TRBJ1-6	few	TRBV24-1	TGTGCCACCAGTGATGGGACACTAAATTCACCCCTCCACTTT	CATSDGTLNSPLHF
-	TRBJ2-2	-	TRBV20-1	TGCAGTGCTAGACCCGGAGTTAGGGCGAACACCGGGGAGCTGTTTTTT	CSARPGVRANTGELFF
-	TRBJ2-3	many	TRBV19	TGTGCCAGTACTGGACAGCTTCGGGATACGCAGTATTTT	CASTGQLRDTQYF
-	TRBJ1-1	-	TRBV10-3	TGTGCCATCAGCGACCTAAGGGGGGAAATTGAAGCTTTCTTT	CAISDLRGEIEAFF
TRBD2	TRBJ2-3	few	TRBV2	TGTGCCAGCAGTGACGAACTAGCGGGTGTCACAGATACGCAGTATTTT	CASSDELAGVTDTQYF
-	TRBJ1-3	-	TRBV10-3	TGTGCCATCAGTGAGTCTTCGAGGGGAAACACCATATATTTT	CAISESSRGNTIYF
TRBD1	TRBJ1-5	-	TRBV12-3/TRBV12-4	TGTGCCAGCAGTTTAGGGTTCAGGGGGAACGATCAGCCCCAGCATTTT	CASSLGFRGNDQPQHF
-	TRBJ2-1	-	TRBV20-1	TGCAGTGCTAGAGATTTGGCGGGTGTTGCTGAGTTCTTC	CSARDLAGVAEFF
TRBD2	TRBJ2-3	few	TRBV5-1	TGCGCCAGCAGCCGCGGACTAGCGGGAGGGCCCGTGGTAAGGTCGGATACGCAGTATTTT	CASSRGLAGGPVVRSDTQYF
-	TRBJ2-1	-	TRBV7-9	TGTGCCAGCAGCTTAGCGAACGTCGTCGATGAGCAGTTCTTC	CASSLANVVDEQFF
TRBD2	TRBJ2-7	few	TRBV2	TGTGCCACCGCGGGGGGTATTAGCTACGAGCAGTACTTC	CATAGGISYEQYF
TRBD2	TRBJ2-7	-	TRBV3-1	TGTGCCAGCAGCCTATCGACTAGCGGGAAGAGTGCGCAGTACTTC	CASSLSTSGKSAQYF
TRBD2	TRBJ2-2	many	TRBV5-1	TGCGCCAGCAGCTGGCCCGAGCGGGAGAATTCGAACACCGGGGAGCTGTTTTTT	CASSWPERENSNTGELFF
TRBD2	TRBJ2-3	few	TRBV7-6	TGTGCCAGCAGCTTAGGAAGCCCGGGACTAGTGGGCACAGATACGCAGTATTTT	CASSLGSPGLVGTDTQYF
TRBD2	TRBJ2-3	-	TRBV7-8	TGTGCCAGCAGCTTACTTCCTAGCGGGAACACAGATACGCAGTATTTT	CASSLLPSGNTDTQYF
-	TRBJ1-3	few	TRBV20-1	TGCAGTGCTAGAGACCCCTCTGGAAACACCATATATTTT	CSARDPSGNTIYF
-	TRBJ1-5	many	TRBV7-9	TGTGCCAGCAGCTTGACAGGTTTCAATCAGCCCCAGCATTTT	CASSLTGFNQPQHF
-	TRBJ2-3	-	TRBV9	TGTGCCAGCAGCCTCGGACAGTCCCCCGATACGCAGTATTTT	CASSLGQSPDTQYF
-	TRBJ2-2	few	TRBV18	TGTGCCAGCTCACCAGAATGGACCGGGGAGCTGTTTTTT	CASSPEWTGELFF